This T cell receptor beta chain was sequenced for a study of shared clonotypes between healthy human individuals. Each subset's genomic DNA was split evenly across several immunoSEQ plates. TCRdb's copy holds only in-frame clones and misses some; the assay was immunoSEQ multiplex PCR. The data hold millions of clones, with roughly 94% observed a single time. Healthy and HIV-negative, the adult donors had no recent acute infections or vaccinations. The CDR3 has 14 amino acids. From germline, CDR1 is SGDLS and CDR2 YYNGEE. J lost 1 base, V lost 4 bases, and 3 bases had no gene match. The sample was naive CD4+ T cells sorted from blood. The subset was: CD45RA+ positively selected. The sequence was collected from a man aged 18 to 30 in good health. The chain is built from TRBV9 and TRBJ2-3, with TRBD1 matching 7 bases. CDR3 residues: CASSPGTGTDTQYF. Written as DNA, the CDR3 is TGTGCCAGCAGCCCTGGGACAGGCACAGATACGCAGTATTTT.